What follows are 24 T cell receptor beta chains derived from one specimen sequenced in a study of graft-versus-host responses after intestinal transplantation. Produced via immunoSEQ multiplex PCR; TCRdb's table is partial and in-frame only. The data contain 8,000 to 9,000 clones, 30% to 35% of them singletons. This specimen was alloreactive CD4+ T cells from a mixed lymphocyte reaction culture, taken before intestinal transplant. This sample's subset: CFSE-low proliferating T cells sorted from roughly six-day pre-transplant mixed lymphocyte reaction (GvH or HvG direction). These receptors all come from a human patient who received an intestinal transplant.

Regarding this clone: A junction boundary mismatches the germline segment, possibly from a read error. The chain uses TRBV29-1 and TRBJ1-4; unclear D gene. The CDR3 contains 12 residues. Germline CDR1 and CDR2: SQVTM and ANQGSEA. The CDR3 sequence is CSAGRANEKLFF. The CDR3 DNA is TGCAGTGCAGGAAGAGCTAATGAAAAGCTGTTTTTT.

In this sample, this clone turned up once. CDR3 in DNA: TGTGCCAGCAGACTAGCGGGAGGCACCTACGAGCAGTACTTC. Residues: CASRLAGGTYEQYF. The V gene is TRBV28, the J gene TRBJ2-7, with 12 bases that match TRBD2. This CDR3 contains 14 residues. Germline CDR1 MDHEN, CDR2 SYDVKM. V trimming: 6 bases; J trimming: 2 bases; junction bases outside the gene matches: 2.

The V and J genes are TRBV28 and TRBJ2-7; 7 bases are shared with TRBD1. Germline CDR1 MDHEN, CDR2 SYDVKM. The CDR3 consists of 10 residues. Losses at the gene ends were 8 bases for V and 9 bases for J; bases not matched to a gene: 4. The CDR3 is CASRQGTQYF. CDR3 DNA sequence: TGTGCCAGCCGACAGGGAACGCAGTACTTC.

The rearrangement links TRBV2 to TRBJ2-1; the D gene is possibly TRBD2 (6 bases). Germline V gene lookup returns CDR1 SNHLY and CDR2 FYNNEI. With 6 bases removed from V and 0 bases from J, the gap between germline ends came to 18 bases. The CDR3 contains 17 residues. CDR3 region: CASRPISGLSSYNEQFF. The CDR3 DNA reads as TGTGCCAGCAGGCCGATAAGCGGGCTTAGCTCCTACAATGAGCAGTTCTTC. Full variable domain (outside the CDR3, taken from reference TRBV2 and TRBJ2-1): EPEVTQTPSHQVTQMGQEVILRCVPISNHLYFYWYRQILGQKVEFLVSFYNNEISEKSEIFDDQFSVERPDGSNFTLKIRSTKLEDSAMYFCASRPISGLSSYNEQFFGPGTRLTVL.

This clone qualifies as medium-sized (0.01 to 0.1%). The chain employs TRBV5-1 and TRBJ2-7, with D maybe TRBD2 (5 bases). CDR3 length: 15 residues. Germline-derived CDR1 and CDR2 are SGHRS and YFSETQ. Between the trimmed V and J ends, which lost 3 bases and 0 bases, there was a span of 13 bases. CDR3 coding DNA: TGCGCCAGCAGCTCCGGACTGGAGACCTCCTACGAGCAGTACTTC. Protein sequence: CASSSGLETSYEQYF.

This chain links TRBV5-8 with TRBJ1-4; TRBD1 matches at 9 bases. The CDR3 is 14 residues long. The J segment lost 8 bases and the V segment lost 4 bases, leaving 6 bases of the junction unmatched. CDR1 and CDR2 (germline): SGHTS, YDEGEE. CDR3 sequence reads: CASSAGQGREKLFF. The CDR3 DNA reads as TGTGCCAGCAGCGCGGGACAGGGTAGGGAAAAACTGTTTTTT.

V usage is TRBV28 and J usage is TRBJ2-7; D may be TRBD1 (6 bases). There are 12 residues in the CDR3. V lost 6 bases to trimming and J lost 2 bases, with 8 bases between them. Germline CDR1 reads MDHEN; CDR2 reads SYDVKM. The CDR3 loop reads CASRAGAYEQYF. CDR3 sequence (DNA): TGTGCCAGCAGGGCAGGGGCCTACGAGCAGTACTTC. The full variable domain, in which reference TRBV28 and TRBJ2-7 provide the parts outside the CDR3, is DVKVTQSSRYLVKRTGEKVFLECVQDMDHENMFWYRQDPGLGLRLIYFSYDVKMKEKGDIPEGYSVSREKKERFSLILESASTNQTSMYLCASRAGAYEQYFGPGTRLTVT.

Sample share makes this clone medium-sized. The chain joins TRBV2 to TRBJ1-1; 7 nucleotides align to TRBD1. The germline gives CDR1 SNHLY, CDR2 FYNNEI. This CDR3 spans 14 amino acids. Losses at the gene ends were 5 bases for V and 5 bases for J; bases not matched to a gene: 8. CDR3 DNA: TGTGCCAGCAGTACCACAGGGGCCTGGACTGAAGCTTTCTTT. Translating gives CASSTTGAWTEAFF.

In the case of this clone: At one end, the junction sequence differs from germline, possibly due to a read error. V gene TRBV27 combines with J gene TRBJ2-1; 9 bases line up with TRBD2. The CDR3 is 13 amino acids. Germline values: CDR1 MNHEY, CDR2 SMNVEV (reference sequence). The CDR3, as DNA: TGTGCCAGCAGTTTAGTAGCGGGGGCCCCTGGAGTCTTC. This translates into CASSLVAGAPGVF.

On this clone itself: With a much larger clone just one base away, this may be a read error. This rearrangement joins TRBV4-1 to TRBJ2-7; 10 bases are shared with TRBD2. Trimming removed 4 bases from V and 1 base from J; junction bases left unmatched: 7. The germline V gene has CDR1 MGHRA and CDR2 YSYEKL. This CDR3 is built from 16 residues. The CDR3 bases are TGCGCCAGCAGCCGGAACATAGCGGGGGGTTCCTACGAGCAGTACTTC. Amino acid sequence: CASSRNIAGGSYEQYF.

The chain joins TRBV5-5 to TRBJ2-1, with 8 bases lining up with TRBD2. J lost 12 bases, V lost 1 base, and 6 bases had no gene match. This CDR3 contains 13 residues. Germline-derived CDR1 and CDR2 are SGHKS and YYEKEE (reference sequence). CDR3 protein: CASSLYSGGGQFF. For the CDR3, the DNA is TGTGCCAGCAGCTTGTATTCGGGAGGGGGGCAGTTCTTC.

This clone was detected only a few times. This chain links TRBV6-9 with TRBJ1-5; D perhaps matches TRBD1 (5 bases). With 7 bases removed from V and 0 bases from J, the gap between germline ends came to 7 bases. The CDR3 has 13 amino acids. Germline CDR1 reads MNHGY; CDR2 reads SVAAGI. For the CDR3, the DNA is TGTGCCAGCACAAGGGGTAGCAATCAGCCCCAGCATTTT. It encodes CASTRGSNQPQHF.

This clone has just a few counts. V is TRBV28 and J is TRBJ2-1, with D possibly TRBD1 on 6 matching bases. The germline gives CDR1 MDHEN, CDR2 SYDVKM. This CDR3 contains 15 residues. The V gene lost 11 bases and the J gene lost 2 bases, with 19 bases spanning the gap. CDR3 DNA: TGTGCCGCGGTAAAGGGTGGGGGCGCCTACAATGAGCAGTTCTTC. It specifies CAAVKGGGAYNEQFF.

The chain combines TRBV2 with TRBJ1-2; 10 bases agree with TRBD1. This CDR3 region has 15 residues. Germline V CDR1 and CDR2: SNHLY, FYNNEI. Germline trimming cut 5 bases from V and 6 bases from J; bases unmatched to any gene: 9. This CDR3 is CASSYRDRGADGYTF. The CDR3 DNA reads as TGTGCCAGCAGTTACCGGGACAGGGGTGCGGATGGCTACACCTTC.

The chain carries TRBV7-2 and TRBJ1-2; TRBD1 aligns across 7 bases. Germline V gives CDR1 SGHTA, CDR2 FQGNSA. Germline trimming cut 3 bases from V and 4 bases from J; bases unmatched to any gene: 8. The CDR3 covers 15 residues. The CDR3 reads CASSLGATGVYGYTF. The CDR3 DNA reads TGTGCCAGCAGCTTGGGTGCCACAGGGGTCTATGGCTACACCTTC.

The DNA for the CDR3 is TGTGCCAGCGGTGACAGCTACGAGCAGTACTTC. Translating it yields CASGDSYEQYF. The gene calls are TRBV28 and TRBJ2-7, with a possible D match to TRBD1 (5 bases). Trimming stripped 8 bases from V and 3 bases from J, with 8 bases between. CDR1 is MDHEN and CDR2 is SYDVKM in the germline V gene. The CDR3 consists of 11 residues.

A few counts support this clone. This chain connects TRBV5-1 to TRBJ2-1; TRBD2 matches 10 bases. Per germline, CDR1 SGHRS and CDR2 YFSETQ. The length of the CDR3 is 16 residues. Trimming removed 0 bases from V and 4 bases from J; junction bases left unmatched: 4. CDR3: CASSLEASGSYNEQFF. CDR3 coding DNA: TGCGCCAGCAGCTTGGAGGCTAGCGGGAGTTACAATGAGCAGTTCTTC.

This clone is medium-sized in the sample. V usage is TRBV28 and J usage is TRBJ2-3; D may be TRBD2 (5 bases). This CDR3 is built from 18 residues. Germline V gene sequence: CDR1 MDHEN, CDR2 SYDVKM. Deletions cut 2 bases from V and 2 bases from J, with 20 bases between. The CDR3 sequence: CASSLPGKLALYTDTQYF. The DNA of the CDR3 is TGTGCCAGCAGTTTACCCGGGAAGTTAGCGCTATACACAGATACGCAGTATTTT.

The V gene is TRBV28, the J gene TRBJ1-5, with 9 nucleotides matching TRBD1. CDR3 size: 16 residues. V was pared by 1 base and J by 6 bases, with 7 bases of the junction left unmatched. From germline, CDR1 is MDHEN and CDR2 SYDVKM. The CDR3 DNA is TGTGCCAGCAGTTTATTGTTGGGACAGGGTGGTCAGCCCCAGCATTTT. The encoded protein is CASSLLLGQGGQPQHF.

The rearrangement joins TRBV5-4 to TRBJ2-1, with TRBD2 identical over 7 bases. CDR1 SGHNT and CDR2 YYREEE come from the germline V gene (reference sequence). The CDR3 contains 16 residues. Losses at the gene ends were 3 bases for V and 1 base for J; bases not matched to a gene: 7. As DNA, the CDR3 is TGTGCCAGCAGCTCTTACCGGCGGGGGTCCTACAATGAGCAGTTCTTC. Amino acids: CASSSYRRGSYNEQFF.

The V and J genes are TRBV6-5 and TRBJ2-3, with a possible D match to TRBD2 (6 bases). The V gene lost 8 bases and the J gene lost 0 bases, with 9 bases spanning the gap. The CDR3 totals 13 residues. Germline V gene lookup returns CDR1 MNHEY and CDR2 SVGAGI. The CDR3 DNA is TGTGCCAGCCGGGGGAGAAGCACAGATACGCAGTATTTT. Its protein is CASRGRSTDTQYF.

The genes are TRBV29-1 and TRBJ1-1; TRBD1 matches at 8 bases. The ends lost 4 bases at V and 8 bases at J; junction bases unmatched: 6. The germline V gene has CDR1 SQVTM and CDR2 ANQGSEA. The CDR3 consists of 12 residues. As DNA, the CDR3 is TGCAGCGTTGGGGGGACAGGACCCGAAGCTTTCTTT. Translating gives CSVGGTGPEAFF.

By sample fraction, this clone is medium-sized. This chain uses TRBV7-8 with TRBJ2-7; 9 positions match TRBD1. Germline V lookup: CDR1 SGHVS, CDR2 FQNEAQ. This CDR3 region has 16 residues. V gave up 3 bases and J gave up 6 bases; unmatched junction bases: 12. Written as DNA, the CDR3 is TGTGCCAGCAGCTTTACACAGGGGGCGCTTGTAAGCGAGCAGTACTTC. It codes for CASSFTQGALVSEQYF.

This clone has just one count. The rearrangement uses TRBV19 and TRBJ1-5, with 10 bases fitting TRBD1. CDR1 is LNHDA and CDR2 is SQIVND in the germline V gene (reference sequence). The CDR3 is made up of 15 amino acids. Trimming at V came to 4 bases and at J to 3 bases, leaving 3 bases not matched to a gene. The CDR3 DNA sequence: TGTGCCAGTAGTAGGACAGGGGGAAACAATCAGCCCCAGCATTTT. This gives the protein CASSRTGGNNQPQHF. The variable domain in full, with the rest retrieved from reference TRBV19 and TRBJ1-5, is DGGITQSPKYLFRKEGQNVTLSCEQNLNHDAMYWYRQDPGQGLRLIYYSQIVNDFQKGDIAEGYSVSREKKESFPLTVTSAQKNPTAFYLCASSRTGGNNQPQHFGDGTRLSIL.